This TCR beta chain stems from a study of blood T cell repertoires in COVID-19. Under the authors' procedure: Reference gene primer amplification yielded estimated nucleated cell counts. Assay used: immunoSEQ multiplex PCR; TCRdb lists only in-frame clones, some missing. Clone size and V and J calls were adopted from that table, with D and trimming inferred from the DNA. Among hundreds of thousands of clones, 85% were seen once, and the ten largest hold under 4%. The CDR3 covers 16 residues. V lost 0 bases to trimming and J lost 2 bases, with 13 bases between them. Germline CDR1 and CDR2: MGHRA and YSYEKL.

The receptor was derived from a woman aged 18-35 years with acute or convalescent COVID-19. Input material: peripheral blood. This chain joins TRBV4-1 and TRBJ1-2; tentative D call: TRBD1 (5 bases). CDR3 sequence: CASSQDQGAGNYGYTF. The CDR3 DNA is TGCGCCAGCAGCCAAGATCAGGGAGCGGGGAACTATGGCTACACCTTC.